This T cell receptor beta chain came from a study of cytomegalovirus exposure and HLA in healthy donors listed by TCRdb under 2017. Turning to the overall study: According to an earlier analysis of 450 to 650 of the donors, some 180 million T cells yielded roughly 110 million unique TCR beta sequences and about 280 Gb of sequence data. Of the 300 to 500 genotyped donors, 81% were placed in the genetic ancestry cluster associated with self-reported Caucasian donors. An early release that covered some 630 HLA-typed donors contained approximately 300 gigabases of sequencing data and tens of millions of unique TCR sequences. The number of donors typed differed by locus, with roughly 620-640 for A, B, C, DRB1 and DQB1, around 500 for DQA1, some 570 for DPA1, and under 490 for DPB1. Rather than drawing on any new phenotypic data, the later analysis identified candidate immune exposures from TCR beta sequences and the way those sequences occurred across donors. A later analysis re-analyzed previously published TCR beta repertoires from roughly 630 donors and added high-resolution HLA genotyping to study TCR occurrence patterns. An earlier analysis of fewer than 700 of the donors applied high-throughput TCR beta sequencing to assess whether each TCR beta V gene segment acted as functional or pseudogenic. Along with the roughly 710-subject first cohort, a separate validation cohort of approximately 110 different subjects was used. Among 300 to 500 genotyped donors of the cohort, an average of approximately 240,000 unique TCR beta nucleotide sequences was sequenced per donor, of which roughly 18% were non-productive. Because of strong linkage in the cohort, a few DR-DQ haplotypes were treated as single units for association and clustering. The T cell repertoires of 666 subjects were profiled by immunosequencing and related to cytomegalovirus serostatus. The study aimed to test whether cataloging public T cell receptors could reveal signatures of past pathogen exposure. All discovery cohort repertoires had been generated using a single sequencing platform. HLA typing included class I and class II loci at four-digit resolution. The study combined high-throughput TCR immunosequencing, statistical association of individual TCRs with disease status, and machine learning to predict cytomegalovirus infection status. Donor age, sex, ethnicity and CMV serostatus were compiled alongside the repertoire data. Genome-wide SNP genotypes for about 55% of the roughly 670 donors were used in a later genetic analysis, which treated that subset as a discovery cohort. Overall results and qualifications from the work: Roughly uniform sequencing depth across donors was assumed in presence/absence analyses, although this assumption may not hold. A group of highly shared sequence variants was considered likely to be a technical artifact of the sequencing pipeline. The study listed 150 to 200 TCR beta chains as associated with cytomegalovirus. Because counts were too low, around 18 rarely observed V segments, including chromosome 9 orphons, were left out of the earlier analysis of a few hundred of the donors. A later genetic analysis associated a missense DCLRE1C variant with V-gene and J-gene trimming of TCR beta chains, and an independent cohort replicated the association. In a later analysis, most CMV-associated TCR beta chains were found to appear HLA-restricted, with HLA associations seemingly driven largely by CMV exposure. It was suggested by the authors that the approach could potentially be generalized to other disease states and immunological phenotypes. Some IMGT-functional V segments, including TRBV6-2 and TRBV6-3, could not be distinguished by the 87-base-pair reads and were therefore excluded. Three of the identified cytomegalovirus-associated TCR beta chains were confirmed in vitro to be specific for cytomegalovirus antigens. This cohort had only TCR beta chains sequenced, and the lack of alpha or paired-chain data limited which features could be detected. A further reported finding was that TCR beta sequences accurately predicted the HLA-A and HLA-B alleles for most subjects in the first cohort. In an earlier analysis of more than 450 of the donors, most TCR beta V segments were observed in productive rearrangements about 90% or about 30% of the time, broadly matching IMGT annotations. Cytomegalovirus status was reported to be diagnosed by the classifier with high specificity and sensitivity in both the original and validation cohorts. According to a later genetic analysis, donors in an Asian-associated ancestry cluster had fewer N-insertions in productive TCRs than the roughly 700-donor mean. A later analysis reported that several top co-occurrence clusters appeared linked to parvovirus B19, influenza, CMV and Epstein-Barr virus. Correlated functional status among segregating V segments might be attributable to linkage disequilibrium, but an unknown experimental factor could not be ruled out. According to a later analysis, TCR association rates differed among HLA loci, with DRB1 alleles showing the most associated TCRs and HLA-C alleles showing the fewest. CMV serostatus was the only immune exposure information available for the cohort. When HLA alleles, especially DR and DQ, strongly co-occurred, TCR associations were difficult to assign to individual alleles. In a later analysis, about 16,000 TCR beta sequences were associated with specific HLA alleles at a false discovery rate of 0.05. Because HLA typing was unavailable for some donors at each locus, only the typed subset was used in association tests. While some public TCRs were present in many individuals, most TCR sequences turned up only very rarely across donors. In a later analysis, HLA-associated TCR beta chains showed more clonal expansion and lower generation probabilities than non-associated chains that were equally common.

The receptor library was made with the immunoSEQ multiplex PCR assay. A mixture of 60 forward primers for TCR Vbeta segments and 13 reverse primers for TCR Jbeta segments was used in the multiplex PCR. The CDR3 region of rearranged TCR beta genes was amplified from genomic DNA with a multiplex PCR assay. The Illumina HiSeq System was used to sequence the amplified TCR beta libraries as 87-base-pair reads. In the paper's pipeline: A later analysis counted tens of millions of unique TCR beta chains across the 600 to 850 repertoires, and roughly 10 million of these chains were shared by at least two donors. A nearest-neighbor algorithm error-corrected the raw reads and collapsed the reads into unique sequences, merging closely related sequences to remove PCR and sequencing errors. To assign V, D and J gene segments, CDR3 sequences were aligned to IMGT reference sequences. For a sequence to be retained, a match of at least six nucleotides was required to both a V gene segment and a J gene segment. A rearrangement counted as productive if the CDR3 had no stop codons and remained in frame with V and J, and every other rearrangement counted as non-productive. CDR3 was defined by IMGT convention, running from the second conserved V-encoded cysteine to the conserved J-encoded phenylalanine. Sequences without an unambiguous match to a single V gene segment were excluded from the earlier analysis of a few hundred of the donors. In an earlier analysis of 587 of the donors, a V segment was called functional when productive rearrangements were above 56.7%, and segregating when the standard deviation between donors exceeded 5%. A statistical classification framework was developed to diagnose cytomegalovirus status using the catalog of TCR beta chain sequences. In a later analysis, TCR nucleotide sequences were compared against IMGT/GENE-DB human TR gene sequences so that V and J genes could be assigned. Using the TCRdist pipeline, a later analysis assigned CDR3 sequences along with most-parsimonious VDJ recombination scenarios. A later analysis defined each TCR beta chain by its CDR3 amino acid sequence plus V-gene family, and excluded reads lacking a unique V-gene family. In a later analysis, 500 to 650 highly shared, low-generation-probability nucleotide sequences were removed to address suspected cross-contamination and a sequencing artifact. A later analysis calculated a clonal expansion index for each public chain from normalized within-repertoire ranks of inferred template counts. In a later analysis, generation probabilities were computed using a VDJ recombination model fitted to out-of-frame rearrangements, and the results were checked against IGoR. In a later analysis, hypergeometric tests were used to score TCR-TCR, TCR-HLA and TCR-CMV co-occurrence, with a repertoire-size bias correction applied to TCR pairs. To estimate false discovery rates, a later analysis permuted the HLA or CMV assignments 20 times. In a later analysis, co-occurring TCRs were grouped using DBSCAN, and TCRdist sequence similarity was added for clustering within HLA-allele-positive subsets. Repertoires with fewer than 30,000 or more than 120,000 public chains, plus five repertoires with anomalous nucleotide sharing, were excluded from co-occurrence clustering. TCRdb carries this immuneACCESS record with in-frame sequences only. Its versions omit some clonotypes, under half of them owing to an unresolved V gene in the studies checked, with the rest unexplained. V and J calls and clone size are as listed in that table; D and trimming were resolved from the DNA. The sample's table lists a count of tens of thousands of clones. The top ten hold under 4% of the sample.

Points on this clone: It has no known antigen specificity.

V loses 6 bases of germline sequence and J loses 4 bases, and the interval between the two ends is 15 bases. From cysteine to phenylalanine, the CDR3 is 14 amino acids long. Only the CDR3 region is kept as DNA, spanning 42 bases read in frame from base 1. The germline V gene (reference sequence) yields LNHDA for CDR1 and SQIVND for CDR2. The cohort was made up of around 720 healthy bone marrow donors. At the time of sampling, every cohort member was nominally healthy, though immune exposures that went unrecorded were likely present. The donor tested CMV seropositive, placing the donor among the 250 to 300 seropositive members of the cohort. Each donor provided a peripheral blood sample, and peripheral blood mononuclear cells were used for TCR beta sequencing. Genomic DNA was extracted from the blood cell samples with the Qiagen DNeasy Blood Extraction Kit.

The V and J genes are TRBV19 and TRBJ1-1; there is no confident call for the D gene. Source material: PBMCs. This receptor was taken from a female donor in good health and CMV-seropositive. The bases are TGTGCCAGTAGACAAGACAAGTGGGCCACTGAAGCTTTCTTT. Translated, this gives CASRQDKWATEAFF.